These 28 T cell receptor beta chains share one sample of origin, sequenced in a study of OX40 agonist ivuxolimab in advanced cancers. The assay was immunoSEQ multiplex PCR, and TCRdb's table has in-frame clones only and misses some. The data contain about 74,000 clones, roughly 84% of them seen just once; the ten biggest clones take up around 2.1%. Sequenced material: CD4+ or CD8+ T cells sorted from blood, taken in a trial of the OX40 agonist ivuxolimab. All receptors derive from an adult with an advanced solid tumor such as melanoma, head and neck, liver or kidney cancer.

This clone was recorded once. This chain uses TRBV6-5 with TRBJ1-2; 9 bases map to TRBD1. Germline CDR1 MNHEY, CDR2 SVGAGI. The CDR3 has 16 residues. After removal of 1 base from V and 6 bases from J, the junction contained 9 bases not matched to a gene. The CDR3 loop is CASSYYSTGGGDGYTF. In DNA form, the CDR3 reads TGTGCCAGCAGTTACTACTCAACAGGGGGCGGTGATGGCTACACCTTC.

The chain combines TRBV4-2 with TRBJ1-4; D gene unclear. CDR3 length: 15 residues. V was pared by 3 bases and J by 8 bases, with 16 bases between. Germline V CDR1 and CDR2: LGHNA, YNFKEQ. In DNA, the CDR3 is TGTGCCAGCAGCCAGAATTACCGGGAGGAGGAAAAACTGTTTTTT. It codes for CASSQNYREEEKLFF.

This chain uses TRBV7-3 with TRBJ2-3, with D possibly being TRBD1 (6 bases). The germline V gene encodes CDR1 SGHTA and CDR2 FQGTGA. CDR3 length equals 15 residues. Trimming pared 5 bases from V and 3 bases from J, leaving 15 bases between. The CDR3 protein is CASSPQGIATDTQYF. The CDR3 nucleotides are TGTGCCAGCAGCCCCCAGGGGATAGCTACAGATACGCAGTATTTT. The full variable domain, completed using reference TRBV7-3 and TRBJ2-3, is GAGVSQTPSNKVTEKGKYVELRCDPISGHTALYWYRQSLGQGPEFLIYFQGTGAADDSGLPNDRFFAVRPEGSVSTLKIQRTERGDSAVYLCASSPQGIATDTQYFGPGTRLTVL.

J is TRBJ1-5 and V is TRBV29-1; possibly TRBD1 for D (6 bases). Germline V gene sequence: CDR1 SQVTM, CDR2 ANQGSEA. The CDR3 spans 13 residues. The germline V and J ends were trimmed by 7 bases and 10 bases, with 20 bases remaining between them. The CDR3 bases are TGCAGCGGATCCAGGGGACCGGGTGAACCCCAGCATTTT. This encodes CSGSRGPGEPQHF.

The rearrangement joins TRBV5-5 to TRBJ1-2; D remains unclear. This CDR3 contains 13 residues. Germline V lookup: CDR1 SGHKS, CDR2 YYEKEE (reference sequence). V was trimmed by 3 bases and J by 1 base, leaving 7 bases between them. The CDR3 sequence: CASSSDGNYGYTF. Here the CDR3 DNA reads TGTGCCAGCAGCTCCGACGGTAACTATGGCTACACCTTC.

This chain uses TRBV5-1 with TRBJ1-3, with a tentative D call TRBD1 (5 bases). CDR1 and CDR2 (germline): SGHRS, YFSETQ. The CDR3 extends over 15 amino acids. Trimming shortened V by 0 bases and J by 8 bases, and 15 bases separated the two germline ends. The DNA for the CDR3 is TGCGCCAGCAGCTTGGCCCGGCCGGGGCCGGACACCATATATTTT. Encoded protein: CASSLARPGPDTIYF. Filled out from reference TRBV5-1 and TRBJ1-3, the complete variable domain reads KAGVTQTPRYLIKTRGQQVTLSCSPISGHRSVSWYQQTPGQGLQFLFEYFSETQRNKGNFPGRFSGRQFSNSRSEMNVSTLELGDSALYLCASSLARPGPDTIYFGEGSWLTVV.

The CDR3 here is CASSNGIWAEAFF. For the CDR3, the DNA is TGTGCCAGCAGTAACGGGATATGGGCTGAAGCTTTCTTT. V is TRBV6-5 and J is TRBJ1-1, with D uncertain. Germline assignment: CDR1 MNHEY and CDR2 SVGAGI. There are 13 residues in the CDR3. The V end was cut by 5 bases, the J end by 6 bases, with 13 bases between.

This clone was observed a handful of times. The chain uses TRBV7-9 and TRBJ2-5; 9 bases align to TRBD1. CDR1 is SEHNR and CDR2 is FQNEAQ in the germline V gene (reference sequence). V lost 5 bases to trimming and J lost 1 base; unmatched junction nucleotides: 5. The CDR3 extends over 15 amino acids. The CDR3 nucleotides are TGTGCCAGCAGCATGACAGGGGGGTCCCAAGAGACCCAGTACTTC. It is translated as CASSMTGGSQETQYF.

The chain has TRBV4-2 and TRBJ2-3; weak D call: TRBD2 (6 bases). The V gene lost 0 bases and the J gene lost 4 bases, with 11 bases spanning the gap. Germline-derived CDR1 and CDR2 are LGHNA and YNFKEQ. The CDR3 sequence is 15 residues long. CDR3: CASSQDQLASDTQYF. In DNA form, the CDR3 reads TGTGCCAGCAGCCAAGATCAACTAGCCTCAGATACGCAGTATTTT.

This CDR3 is CASSLNMGDTEAFF. CDR3 coding DNA: TGTGCCAGCAGCTTAAACATGGGGGACACTGAAGCTTTCTTT. J is TRBJ1-1 and V is TRBV7-2, with a tentative D call TRBD1 (5 bases). Looked up from germline, CDR1 is SGHTA and CDR2 is FQGNSA. This CDR3 is built from 14 residues. Trimming took 2 bases from V and 3 from J, leaving 10 bases between them.

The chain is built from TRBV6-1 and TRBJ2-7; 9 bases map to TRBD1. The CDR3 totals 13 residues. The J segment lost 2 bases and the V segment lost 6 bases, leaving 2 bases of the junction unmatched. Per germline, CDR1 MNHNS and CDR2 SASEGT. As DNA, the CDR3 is TGTGCCAGCAGGGACAGGGGCCCCTACGAGCAGTACTTC. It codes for CASRDRGPYEQYF.

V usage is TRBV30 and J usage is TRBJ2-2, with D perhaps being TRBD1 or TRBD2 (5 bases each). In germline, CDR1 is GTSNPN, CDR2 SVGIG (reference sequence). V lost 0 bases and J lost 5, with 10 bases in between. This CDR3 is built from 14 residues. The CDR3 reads CAWSVVGATGELFF. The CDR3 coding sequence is TGTGCCTGGAGTGTAGTCGGGGCTACCGGGGAGCTGTTTTTT.

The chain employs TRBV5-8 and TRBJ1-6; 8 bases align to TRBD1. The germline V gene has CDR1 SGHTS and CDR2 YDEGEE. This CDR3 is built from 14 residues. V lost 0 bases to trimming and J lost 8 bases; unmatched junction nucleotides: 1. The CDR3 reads CASSLDRGDSPLHF. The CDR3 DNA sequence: TGTGCCAGCAGCTTGGACAGGGGGGATTCACCCCTCCACTTT. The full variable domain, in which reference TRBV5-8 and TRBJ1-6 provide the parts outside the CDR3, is EAGVTQSPTHLIKTRGQQATLRCSPISGHTSVYWYQQALGLGLQFLLWYDEGEERNRGNFPPRFSGRQFPNYSSELNVNALELEDSALYLCASSLDRGDSPLHFGNGTRLTVT.

CDR3 sequence: CAWSVRGNTEAFF. The CDR3 DNA reads TGTGCCTGGAGTGTCCGCGGGAACACTGAAGCTTTCTTT. The J gene is TRBJ1-1, the V gene TRBV30; D gene ambiguous. The CDR3 runs to 13 residues. Germline assignment: CDR1 GTSNPN and CDR2 SVGIG (reference sequence). V lost 0 bases and J 1 base, leaving 6 bases between the germline ends.

The CDR3 loop is CASSFLPGSETQYF. The CDR3 nucleotides read TGCGCCAGCAGCTTTCTTCCGGGGTCAGAGACCCAGTACTTC. The chain recombines TRBV5-1 with TRBJ2-5; D might be TRBD2 (5 bases). V was cut by 2 bases and J by 4 bases, with 12 bases left in between. CDR3 length: 14 residues. Germline V lookup: CDR1 SGHRS, CDR2 YFSETQ.

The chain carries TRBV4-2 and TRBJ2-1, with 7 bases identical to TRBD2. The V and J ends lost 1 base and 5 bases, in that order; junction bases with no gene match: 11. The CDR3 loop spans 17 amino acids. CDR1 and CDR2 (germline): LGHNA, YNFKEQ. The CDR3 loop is CASSQVEDGSGDNEQFF. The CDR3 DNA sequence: TGTGCCAGCAGCCAAGTTGAGGACGGGAGCGGGGACAATGAGCAGTTCTTC.

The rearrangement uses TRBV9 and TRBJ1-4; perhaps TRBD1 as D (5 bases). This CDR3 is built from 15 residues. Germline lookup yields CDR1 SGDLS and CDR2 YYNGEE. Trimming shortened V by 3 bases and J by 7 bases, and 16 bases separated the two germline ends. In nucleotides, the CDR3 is TGTGCCAGCAGCGAGACAGTGGATTGGGGTGAAAAACTGTTTTTT. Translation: CASSETVDWGEKLFF.

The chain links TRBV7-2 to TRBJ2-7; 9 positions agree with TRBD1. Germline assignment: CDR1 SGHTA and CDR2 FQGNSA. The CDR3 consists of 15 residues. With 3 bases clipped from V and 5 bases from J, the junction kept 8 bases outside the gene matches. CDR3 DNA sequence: TGTGCCAGCAGCTTCCCGGGACAGGGATTGAACGAGCAGTACTTC. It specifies CASSFPGQGLNEQYF.

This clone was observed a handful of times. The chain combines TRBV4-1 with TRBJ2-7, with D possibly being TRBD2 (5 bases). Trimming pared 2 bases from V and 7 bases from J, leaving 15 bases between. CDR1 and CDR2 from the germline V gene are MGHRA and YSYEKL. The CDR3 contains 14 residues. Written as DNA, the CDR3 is TGCGCCAGCAGCCAACAGGACTCTTTAGGGGAGCAGTACTTC. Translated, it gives CASSQQDSLGEQYF.

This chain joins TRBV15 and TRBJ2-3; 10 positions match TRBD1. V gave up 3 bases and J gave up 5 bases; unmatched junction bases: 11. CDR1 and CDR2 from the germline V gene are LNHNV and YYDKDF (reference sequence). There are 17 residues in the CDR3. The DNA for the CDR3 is TGTGCCACCAGCAGGCTGAGACAGGGGGCAATAGGAGATACGCAGTATTTT. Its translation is CATSRLRQGAIGDTQYF.

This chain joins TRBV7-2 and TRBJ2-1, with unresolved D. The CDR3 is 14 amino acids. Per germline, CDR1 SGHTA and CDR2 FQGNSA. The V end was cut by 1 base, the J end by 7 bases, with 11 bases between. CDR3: CASSLVTSGNEQFF. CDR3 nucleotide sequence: TGTGCCAGCAGCTTAGTTACCTCTGGTAATGAGCAGTTCTTC.

The CDR3 DNA follows: TGTGCCAGTAGTATGGGACTAGCGGGGCCCTCCTACGAGCAGTACTTC. Its protein is CASSMGLAGPSYEQYF. This chain joins TRBV19 and TRBJ2-5, with 13 positions matching TRBD2. Judging by the DNA end, TRBJ2-7 fits better; the J call may be wrong. CDR3 length equals 16 residues. Germline V CDR1 and CDR2: LNHDA, SQIVND (reference sequence).

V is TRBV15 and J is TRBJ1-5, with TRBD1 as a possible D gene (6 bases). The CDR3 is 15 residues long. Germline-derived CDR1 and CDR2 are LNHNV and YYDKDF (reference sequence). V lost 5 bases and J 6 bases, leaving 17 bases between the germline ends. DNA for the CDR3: TGTGCCACCAGCCGAATAACAGGGAATGGTCAGCCCCAGCATTTT. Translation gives CATSRITGNGQPQHF.

DNA for the CDR3: TGTGCCAGCTCACCGTCGACGGGGTCTGGGGCCAACGTCCTGACTTTC. As protein: CASSPSTGSGANVLTF. The chain recombines TRBV18 with TRBJ2-6; a weak D match, TRBD2 (5 bases). The CDR3 totals 16 residues. The ends were cut back, 3 bases at V and 1 base at J, with 10 bases in the middle. Germline assignment: CDR1 KGHSH and CDR2 LQKENI.

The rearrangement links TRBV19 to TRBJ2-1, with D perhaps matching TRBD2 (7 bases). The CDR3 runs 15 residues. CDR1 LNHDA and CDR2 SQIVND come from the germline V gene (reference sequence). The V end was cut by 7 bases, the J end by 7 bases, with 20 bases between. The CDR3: CASIYSGGGENEQFF. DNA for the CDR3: TGTGCCAGTATCTACTCCGGCGGGGGCGAGAATGAGCAGTTCTTC.

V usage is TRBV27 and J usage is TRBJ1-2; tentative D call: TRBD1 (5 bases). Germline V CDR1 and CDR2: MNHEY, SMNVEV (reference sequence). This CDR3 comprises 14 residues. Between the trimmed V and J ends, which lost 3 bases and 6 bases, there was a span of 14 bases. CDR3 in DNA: TGTGCCAGCAGTTTTTTTCCAGGGTATAATGGCTACACCTTC. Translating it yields CASSFFPGYNGYTF.

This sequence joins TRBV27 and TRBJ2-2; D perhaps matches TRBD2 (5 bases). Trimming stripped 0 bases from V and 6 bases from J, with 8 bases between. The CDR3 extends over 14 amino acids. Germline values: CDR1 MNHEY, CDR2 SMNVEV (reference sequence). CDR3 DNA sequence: TGTGCCAGCAGTTTATCTCGGGGATCCGGGGAGCTGTTTTTT. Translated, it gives CASSLSRGSGELFF.

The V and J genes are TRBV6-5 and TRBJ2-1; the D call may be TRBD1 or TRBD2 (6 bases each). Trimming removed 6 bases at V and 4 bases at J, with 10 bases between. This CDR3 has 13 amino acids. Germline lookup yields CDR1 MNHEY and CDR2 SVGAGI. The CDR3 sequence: CASRWGAYNEQFF. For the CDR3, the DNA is TGTGCCAGCAGGTGGGGGGCATACAATGAGCAGTTCTTC.